Shown below are 13 T cell receptor beta chains from a single sample sequenced in a study of cytomegalovirus exposure and HLA in healthy donors. In the PCR, 60 Vbeta and 13 Jbeta primers were used. Here immunoSEQ multiplex PCR was the method, and the copy in TCRdb shows in-frame clones only, minus some. The sample includes 150,000 to 200,000 clones, approximately 85% of them seen just once. Sequenced material: PBMCs. The receptors were gathered from a man aged 18 to 30 in good health and CMV-seropositive.

The chain employs TRBV7-2 and TRBJ1-5; weak D call: TRBD1 (5 bases). Germline assignment: CDR1 SGHTA and CDR2 FQGNSA. With 0 bases removed from V and 3 bases from J, the gap between germline ends came to 9 bases. The CDR3 consists of 15 residues. The CDR3, as DNA: TGTGCCAGCAGCTTAGCACATGGGGCCAATCAGCCCCAGCATTTT. The encoded protein is CASSLAHGANQPQHF.

In this sample, this clone turned up once. This rearrangement joins TRBV6-5 to TRBJ1-2; TRBD1 aligns across 7 bases. Germline CDR1 reads MNHEY; CDR2 reads SVGAGI. Trimming cost V 5 bases and J 4 bases; bases outside gene matches: 10. The CDR3 extends over 15 amino acids. The CDR3 DNA reads as TGTGCCAGCAGTGGGGTCAGGGGGTCGGTCTATGGCTACACCTTC. Translated: CASSGVRGSVYGYTF.

The genes are TRBV18 and TRBJ2-5; D gene unclear. The V end lost 3 bases, the J end lost 2 bases, and 13 bases lay between the germline ends. CDR1 is KGHSH and CDR2 is LQKENI in the germline V gene. CDR3 length: 15 residues. CDR3 in DNA: TGTGCCAGCTCACCGTTCGCGGCAGAGCAAGAGACCCAGTACTTC. Amino acids: CASSPFAAEQETQYF.

This sequence joins TRBV2 and TRBJ2-5, with 8 bases aligning to TRBD1. The CDR3 runs to 13 residues. The V and J ends lost 6 bases and 4 bases, in that order; junction bases with no gene match: 4. Germline loops: CDR1 SNHLY, CDR2 FYNNEI. The CDR3: CASSGQGGETQYF. DNA for the CDR3: TGTGCCAGCAGCGGACAGGGAGGAGAGACCCAGTACTTC.

This chain connects TRBV5-5 to TRBJ2-2, with D tentatively TRBD1 (5 bases). Germline CDR1 is SGHKS and CDR2 is YYEKEE (reference sequence). The V and J ends lost 2 bases and 0 bases respectively, with 8 bases between them. The CDR3 spans 15 residues. This CDR3 reads CASSFSGSNTGELFF. The CDR3 bases are TGTGCCAGCAGCTTTTCAGGGTCGAACACCGGGGAGCTGTTTTTT.

The chain joins TRBV18 to TRBJ1-2; D gene uncertain. Trimming pared 3 bases from V and 3 bases from J, leaving 8 bases between. This CDR3 has 13 residues. The germline gives CDR1 KGHSH, CDR2 LQKENI. In nucleotides, the CDR3 is TGTGCCAGCTCACCCAGCGCTGACTATGGCTACACCTTC. Its protein product is CASSPSADYGYTF.

The chain recombines TRBV10-3 with TRBJ1-2; 11 bases map to TRBD1. Germline lookup yields CDR1 ENHRY and CDR2 SYGVKD. The CDR3 covers 16 residues. The J segment lost 0 bases and the V segment lost 6 bases, leaving 6 bases of the junction unmatched. The CDR3 protein is CAIRRTGGIPNYGYTF. CDR3 nucleotide sequence: TGTGCCATCAGACGGACAGGGGGCATTCCTAACTATGGCTACACCTTC.

The chain uses TRBV5-1 and TRBJ2-7, with TRBD1 matching over 12 bases. The germline V gene encodes CDR1 SGHRS and CDR2 YFSETQ. The CDR3 extends over 15 amino acids. After removal of 0 bases from V and 7 bases from J, the junction contained 5 bases not matched to a gene. As DNA, the CDR3 is TGCGCCAGCAGCTTGGAGGGACAGGGGGCGTCGGAGCAGTACTTC. It specifies CASSLEGQGASEQYF.

The chain joins TRBV7-2 to TRBJ2-7; the D is unclear. Per germline, CDR1 SGHTA and CDR2 FQGNSA. Trimming took off 1 base at V and 0 bases at J, with 10 bases between the two ends. The CDR3 has 15 residues. This CDR3 reads CASSLVSHNSYEQYF. As DNA, the CDR3 is TGTGCCAGCAGCTTAGTAAGTCACAACTCCTACGAGCAGTACTTC.

V usage is TRBV29-1 and J usage is TRBJ1-2; D might be TRBD1 (5 bases). CDR1 SQVTM and CDR2 ANQGSEA come from the germline V gene. The V end lost 5 bases, the J end lost 12 bases, and 13 bases lay between the germline ends. This CDR3 comprises 10 residues. CDR3 coding DNA: TGCAGCGTTCGACAGCCCTTAGACACCTTC. This translates into CSVRQPLDTF.

This chain connects TRBV6-5 to TRBJ2-7; 7 positions agree with TRBD1. Germline-derived CDR1 and CDR2 are MNHEY and SVGAGI. The length of the CDR3 is 15 residues. The ends lost 6 bases at V and 7 bases at J; junction bases unmatched: 15. The CDR3 DNA reads as TGTGCCAGCAGACAGACCCAGAACATACAGGGGGAGCAGTACTTC. This translates into CASRQTQNIQGEQYF.

The CDR3 is CASRKQGVFPTNEKLFF. In DNA form, the CDR3 reads TGTGCCAGCAGAAAACAGGGGGTTTTTCCAACTAATGAAAAACTGTTTTTT. V gene TRBV28 combines with J gene TRBJ1-4; 8 bases align to TRBD1. CDR1 and CDR2 (germline): MDHEN, SYDVKM. The CDR3 extends over 17 amino acids. V shed 6 bases, J shed 0 bases, and the junction held 9 bases outside the gene matches.

J is TRBJ2-3 and V is TRBV11-2; TRBD2 matches 10 bases. Per germline, CDR1 SGHAT and CDR2 FQNNGV. The ends lost 8 bases at V and 3 bases at J; junction bases unmatched: 8. The CDR3 totals 15 residues. The DNA for the CDR3 is TGTGCCAGCCGCCCAGCGGGGGGGCCAACAGATACGCAGTATTTT. It is translated as CASRPAGGPTDTQYF.